The source of this TCR beta chain is a study of metastatic and nonmetastatic thyroid tumors. All patients were treatment-naive before thyroid surgery. TCRdb called clones again from the PCR reads with MiXCR. The table shows approximately 40,000 clones, with about half occurring only once. Germline V gives CDR1 SGDLS, CDR2 YYNGEE. The CDR3 extends over 13 amino acids. V lost 4 bases and J 8 bases, leaving 15 bases between the germline ends. Sequencing was carried out using tumor tissue. The sequence was obtained from a male donor with papillary thyroid cancer or a benign thyroid nodule (not recorded which). Some clones in this sample may be carry-over from other donors' samples. This rearrangement joins TRBV9 to TRBJ1-1, with unresolved D. The CDR3 sequence: CASSYSVTGEAFF. The CDR3 nucleotides read TGTGCCAGCAGCTATTCCGTGACTGGAGAAGCTTTCTTT.